Below are 25 T cell receptor beta chains sequenced from a single sample in a study of T-cell memory formation after mild COVID-19. TCRdb processed the 5' RACE reads anew with MiXCR; each CDR3 protein has one entry. The table has 140,000 or so distinct CDR3 sequences, roughly a fifth seen once. Material: PBMCs or a T cell subset sorted from them (not recorded which). These receptors came from an adult woman who had mild COVID-19 (a few samples of this study predate the infection). Cell type and time point are not known.

The chain recombines TRBV11-3 with TRBJ1-5; no definite D call. This CDR3 spans 13 amino acids. V shed 9 bases and J shed 8 bases, with 17 bases lying between them. Germline CDR1 is SGHNT and CDR2 is YENEEA. The DNA of the CDR3 is TGTGCCAGTACCGACGGCGGTTGGGAGCCCCAGCATTTT. It is translated as CASTDGGWEPQHF.

This clonotype was counted between two and nine times. The V gene is TRBV20-1, the J gene TRBJ2-1, with D unclear. There are 13 residues in the CDR3. Germline V CDR1 and CDR2: DFQATT, SNEGSKA (reference sequence). Trimming removed 3 bases at V and 0 bases at J, with 6 bases between. The CDR3 DNA follows: TGCAGTGCTAGGAGAGGCTCCTACAATGAGCAGTTCTTC. Its translation is CSARRGSYNEQFF.

V usage is TRBV11-3 and J usage is TRBJ2-5; 7 positions agree with TRBD2. V lost 2 bases, J lost 5 bases, and 14 bases stayed unmatched. This CDR3 has 17 amino acids. Germline V gene lookup returns CDR1 SGHNT and CDR2 YENEEA. As DNA, the CDR3 is TGTGCCAGCAGCTTATACATTACCCGAACCGGGGGGGAGACCCAGTACTTC. It translates to CASSLYITRTGGETQYF.

The genes are TRBV15 and TRBJ2-2, with TRBD2 identical over 11 bases. CDR1 is LNHNV, CDR2 YYDKDF, per germline (reference sequence). The CDR3 totals 20 residues. Trimming took 0 bases from V and 5 from J; bases not matched to a gene: 14. Written as DNA, the CDR3 is TGTGCCACCAGCAGAGATGTAGAGGTGTTGGCTAGCGGGGGGACCGGGGAGCTGTTTTTT. It encodes CATSRDVEVLASGGTGELFF.

The J gene is TRBJ2-7, the V gene TRBV18; tentatively, D is TRBD1 (6 bases). Trimming left V 6 bases short and J 2 bases short, with 11 bases between. The CDR3 covers 13 residues. Germline V CDR1 and CDR2: KGHSH, LQKENI. CDR3 in amino acids: CASSQGWAYEQYF. CDR3 nucleotides: TGTGCCAGCTCCCAGGGGTGGGCCTACGAGCAGTACTTC.

The V gene is TRBV7-9, the J gene TRBJ2-2; D unresolved. CDR3 size: 16 residues. Per germline, CDR1 SEHNR and CDR2 FQNEAQ (reference sequence). V was clipped by 1 base and J by 6 bases, with 15 bases between them. The CDR3 bases are TGTGCCAGCAGCTTAGTGGGCTCCCCGATGTCCGGGGAGCTGTTTTTT. Translation gives CASSLVGSPMSGELFF.

A few counts support this clonotype. The genes are TRBV3-1 and TRBJ1-5; no firm D call. The CDR3 runs to 14 residues. V dropped 0 bases and J dropped 5 bases, with 8 bases sitting between them. Germline V lookup: CDR1 LGHDT, CDR2 YNNKEL (reference sequence). CDR3 protein: CASSQDSWYQPQHF. The CDR3, as DNA: TGTGCCAGCAGCCAAGACAGTTGGTATCAGCCCCAGCATTTT.

This clonotype turned up a few times. The CDR3 is CASSKDRVGSQFF. The CDR3 nucleotides read TGTGCCAGTAGTAAAGACAGGGTAGGGTCGCAGTTCTTC. The chain uses TRBV19 and TRBJ2-1; 7 nucleotides match TRBD1. With V trimmed by 4 bases and J by 12 bases, 9 bases remained unmatched. The CDR3 loop spans 13 amino acids. Looked up from germline, CDR1 is LNHDA and CDR2 is SQIVND (reference sequence).

This clonotype was seen a handful of times. The chain links TRBV20-1 to TRBJ2-1; TRBD2 agrees at 9 bases. This CDR3 region has 15 residues. Per the germline V gene, CDR1 is DFQATT and CDR2 is SNEGSKA (reference sequence). V lost 3 bases, J lost 7 bases, and 10 bases stayed unmatched. The CDR3 DNA follows: TGCAGTGCTAGGCCCAGCGGGAGGCCGGGGAATGAGCAGTTCTTC. As protein: CSARPSGRPGNEQFF.

This chain joins TRBV5-5 and TRBJ2-7; 8 positions match TRBD2. CDR3 size: 16 residues. Germline CDR1 reads SGHKS; CDR2 reads YYEKEE (reference sequence). J gave up 3 bases and V 1 base, and 9 bases lay outside the gene matches. The CDR3 DNA follows: TGTGCCAGCAGCTTGCCTGGAGCGGGAGTGGGCTACGAGCAGTACTTC. It encodes CASSLPGAGVGYEQYF.

This chain connects TRBV13 to TRBJ2-2, with D possibly matching TRBD2 (5 bases). CDR1 and CDR2 from the germline V gene are PRHDT and FYEKMQ (reference sequence). The CDR3 is 16 amino acids. V was clipped by 1 base and J by 5 bases, with 14 bases between them. This CDR3 is CASSLDGLTNTGELFF. The CDR3 bases are TGTGCCAGCAGCTTAGATGGACTCACCAATACCGGGGAGCTGTTTTTT.

The V and J genes are TRBV4-1 and TRBJ1-5; 7 nucleotides match TRBD1. With 5 bases clipped from V and 4 bases from J, the junction kept 8 bases outside the gene matches. The germline V gene encodes CDR1 MGHRA and CDR2 YSYEKL. CDR3 length: 15 residues. The CDR3 here is CASSFQGGKNQPQHF. CDR3 DNA: TGCGCCAGCAGCTTCCAGGGGGGGAAGAATCAGCCCCAGCATTTT.

The table lists this clonotype with a few counts. V is TRBV12-3 or TRBV12-4 and J is TRBJ2-1; 7 bases map to TRBD1. This CDR3 spans 12 amino acids. Trimming took 5 bases from V and 12 from J; bases not matched to a gene: 7. The CDR3 protein is CASSRDREGQFF. CDR3 nucleotides: TGTGCCAGCAGTAGAGACAGGGAAGGGCAGTTCTTC.

This clonotype was found many times. The chain couples TRBV20-1 to TRBJ2-7, with a tentative D call TRBD1 (5 bases). Deletions cut 0 bases from V and 2 bases from J, with 14 bases between. The germline gives CDR1 DFQATT, CDR2 SNEGSKA (reference sequence). The length of the CDR3 is 15 residues. The CDR3 spells CSAREGRRPTYEQYF. CDR3 nucleotides: TGCAGTGCTAGAGAGGGGCGGAGACCGACCTACGAGCAGTACTTC.

This clonotype turned up a few times. The rearrangement uses TRBV30 and TRBJ2-1, with D perhaps TRBD1 (5 bases). The CDR3 is 15 residues long. Trimming shortened V by 3 bases and J by 2 bases, and 14 bases separated the two germline ends. The germline V gene encodes CDR1 GTSNPN and CDR2 SVGIG (reference sequence). The CDR3 DNA is TGTGCCTGGAGAGGGGATTACAGGACCTACAATGAGCAGTTCTTC. Amino acids: CAWRGDYRTYNEQFF.

The gene calls are TRBV12-3 or TRBV12-4 and TRBJ2-3; D remains ambiguous. This CDR3 has 15 residues. Between the trimmed V and J ends, which lost 9 bases and 0 bases, there was a span of 16 bases. This CDR3 reads CASYKRKTSTDTQYF. The CDR3 region has the DNA TGTGCCAGTTATAAGAGGAAAACTAGCACAGATACGCAGTATTTT.

This clonotype has just a few counts. The chain employs TRBV5-1 and TRBJ2-3; the match to TRBD2 covers 12 bases. CDR3 length: 16 residues. Unmatched junction bases numbered 6, after V lost 4 bases and J lost 3 bases. Germline V lookup: CDR1 SGHRS, CDR2 YFSETQ. The CDR3: CASSLAGTSGTDTQYF. In DNA form, the CDR3 reads TGCGCCAGCAGCCTAGCCGGGACTAGCGGGACAGATACGCAGTATTTT.

V is TRBV30 and J is TRBJ1-1; maybe TRBD1 (5 bases). The CDR3 is made up of 13 amino acids. Trimming shortened V by 5 bases and J by 1 base, and 11 bases separated the two germline ends. Per germline, CDR1 GTSNPN and CDR2 SVGIG (reference sequence). CDR3 region: CAWGGQANTEAFF. The CDR3 DNA reads TGTGCCTGGGGAGGACAAGCGAACACTGAAGCTTTCTTT.

There are a few counts of this clonotype. J is TRBJ2-1 and V is TRBV5-1, with 9 bases lining up with TRBD1. The J segment lost 6 bases and the V segment lost 4 bases, leaving 5 bases of the junction unmatched. Germline CDR1 reads SGHRS; CDR2 reads YFSETQ. The CDR3 consists of 14 residues. CDR3 loop: CASSIQGAGNEQFF. The DNA for the CDR3 is TGCGCCAGCAGCATACAGGGGGCGGGCAATGAGCAGTTCTTC.

The J gene is TRBJ1-1, the V gene TRBV18; 7 positions agree with TRBD1. After removal of 3 bases from V and 0 bases from J, the junction contained 10 bases not matched to a gene. The germline V gene has CDR1 KGHSH and CDR2 LQKENI. This CDR3 has 17 amino acids. The CDR3 nucleotides are TGTGCCAGCTCACCCGGGACAGTGATTCTCATGAACACTGAAGCTTTCTTT. Amino acids: CASSPGTVILMNTEAFF.

A few counts support this clonotype. The CDR3 DNA sequence: TGTGCCAGCAGTTACACCCCACCTGCCCGGGACAGGGGTGGGTACGAGCAGTACTTC. Amino acid sequence: CASSYTPPARDRGGYEQYF. The rearrangement links TRBV6-6 to TRBJ2-7, with 10 bases that match TRBD1. Germline-derived CDR1 and CDR2 are MNHNY and SVGAGI (reference sequence). There are 19 residues in the CDR3. The V segment lost 2 bases and the J segment 4 bases; nucleotides outside the gene matches: 17.

V usage is TRBV2 and J usage is TRBJ1-1; D may be TRBD1 (6 bases). Germline CDR1 and CDR2: SNHLY and FYNNEI. The V and J ends lost 6 bases and 10 bases respectively, with 15 bases between them. The CDR3 is 12 amino acids. For the CDR3, the DNA is TGTGCCAGCAGCGCATCAGGGGACTCAGCTTTCTTT. This encodes CASSASGDSAFF.

The chain uses TRBV24-1 and TRBJ2-1, with TRBD2 identical over 13 bases. The length of the CDR3 is 18 residues. The V and J ends lost 3 bases and 1 base, in that order; junction bases with no gene match: 5. Looked up from germline, CDR1 is KGHDR and CDR2 is SFDVKD. CDR3 in amino acids: CATSDRTSGRGSYNEQFF. For the CDR3, the DNA is TGTGCCACCAGTGATCGGACTAGCGGGAGAGGGTCCTACAATGAGCAGTTCTTC.

The rearrangement joins TRBV6-2 or TRBV6-3 to TRBJ2-1; the match to TRBD2 covers 8 bases. Looked up from germline, CDR1 is MNHEY and CDR2 is SVGEGT. There are 15 residues in the CDR3. V shed 8 bases and J 7 bases; nucleotides not matched to a gene: 13. The CDR3 bases are TGTGCCAGCTCCACCCGGACTAGCAGTTCGAATGAGCAGTTCTTC. Its protein is CASSTRTSSSNEQFF.

The chain employs TRBV6-5 and TRBJ2-7; D tentatively reads TRBD1 or TRBD2 (5 bases each). This CDR3 region has 13 residues. Germline V gives CDR1 MNHEY, CDR2 SVGAGI. V was shortened by 5 bases and J by 5 bases, with 13 bases between the two germline ends. The DNA of the CDR3 is TGTGCCAGCAGTCCTACCCGGGGCGACGAGCAGTACTTC. Its protein product is CASSPTRGDEQYF.